What follows are 27 T cell receptor beta chains derived from one specimen sequenced in a study of beta chain features in type 1 diabetes. Expressed TCRB transcripts were sequenced because the isolated RNA had all been reverse transcribed beforehand. Method: immunoSEQ multiplex PCR; TCRdb's copy keeps in-frame clones and lacks some. The sample shows some 410,000 clones, approximately 13% of them seen only once. Sequences were obtained from naive CD4+ T cells from blood. These receptors all stem from a man aged 25 to 40 in good health.

This clone was recorded many times. The genes are TRBV7-2 and TRBJ2-5; D is unclear. Germline V gene data show CDR1 as SGHTA and CDR2 as FQGNSA. V lost 2 bases to trimming and J lost 4 bases, with 11 bases between them. There are 14 residues in the CDR3. The CDR3: CASSLMSMSETQYF. CDR3 nucleotide sequence: TGTGCCAGCAGCTTAATGAGTATGTCAGAGACCCAGTACTTC.

CDR3 coding DNA: TGTGCCAGCAGCCCCCCGGGGGTAGAGACCCAGTACTTC. Translating gives CASSPPGVETQYF. The chain employs TRBV13 and TRBJ2-5; D possibly corresponds to TRBD2 (6 bases). The CDR3 is 13 residues long. Between the trimmed V and J ends, which lost 5 bases and 4 bases, there was a span of 11 bases. The germline V gene has CDR1 PRHDT and CDR2 FYEKMQ (reference sequence).

The rearrangement uses TRBV7-2 and TRBJ2-1; D might be TRBD2 (5 bases). There are 13 residues in the CDR3. The V end was cut by 0 bases, the J end by 10 bases, with 10 bases between. Germline CDR1 reads SGHTA; CDR2 reads FQGNSA. The CDR3 loop reads CASSLAGVGEQFF. CDR3 bases: TGTGCCAGCAGCTTAGCCGGGGTGGGAGAGCAGTTCTTC.

In this sample, this clone turned up a few times. This chain joins TRBV7-2 and TRBJ2-7; D remains ambiguous. The germline V gene has CDR1 SGHTA and CDR2 FQGNSA. This CDR3 is 18 amino acids long. The V gene lost 1 base and the J gene lost 0 bases, with 19 bases spanning the gap. CDR3 in DNA: TGTGCCAGCAGCTTAGGGGGTAGCTTACACCTCCTCTCCTACGAGCAGTACTTC. Its translation is CASSLGGSLHLLSYEQYF.

The chain employs TRBV7-9 and TRBJ2-7; 15 nucleotides align to TRBD2. Germline V gives CDR1 SEHNR, CDR2 FQNEAQ (reference sequence). The CDR3 loop spans 18 amino acids. With V trimmed by 1 base and J by 1 base, 5 bases remained unmatched. The CDR3 region is CASSLVVGTSGRSYEQYV. DNA for the CDR3: TGTGCCAGCAGCTTAGTGGTTGGGACTAGCGGGAGGTCCTACGAGCAGTACGTC.

The sample holds a few counts of this clone. The rearrangement joins TRBV9 to TRBJ2-1; D remains ambiguous. This CDR3 spans 15 amino acids. Trimming shortened V by 0 bases and J by 0 bases, and 7 bases separated the two germline ends. Per germline, CDR1 SGDLS and CDR2 YYNGEE. DNA for the CDR3: TGTGCCAGCAGCGTAGAAAAGAGCTCCTACAATGAGCAGTTCTTC. It encodes CASSVEKSSYNEQFF.

The V and J genes are TRBV7-9 and TRBJ1-1, with D possibly being TRBD1 (6 bases). The CDR3 consists of 16 residues. V dropped 0 bases and J dropped 7 bases, with 18 bases sitting between them. The germline CDR1 and CDR2 sequences are SEHNR and FQNEAQ (reference sequence). As DNA, the CDR3 is TGTGCCAGCAGCTTAGCCGGACCCCAGGGGATCCGTGAAGCTTTCTTT. Translating it yields CASSLAGPQGIREAFF.

V usage is TRBV7-2 and J usage is TRBJ2-7; TRBD1 matches 7 bases. Looked up from germline, CDR1 is SGHTA and CDR2 is FQGNSA. This CDR3 has 15 residues. The trim removed 4 bases at V and 5 bases at J, leaving 11 bases unmatched. Here the CDR3 reads CASSSITGVSDEQYF. In nucleotides, the CDR3 is TGTGCCAGCAGCTCGATAACAGGGGTTTCCGACGAGCAGTACTTC.

Written as DNA, the CDR3 is TGTGCCTGCGGGATTACAGATACGCAGTATTTT. Translating it yields CACGITDTQYF. The chain has TRBV30 and TRBJ2-3; TRBD2 might be the D (5 bases). Germline lookup yields CDR1 GTSNPN and CDR2 SVGIG (reference sequence). This CDR3 is built from 11 residues. V was cut by 6 bases and J by 3 bases, with 7 bases left in between.

This clone was detected a few times. In DNA form, the CDR3 reads TGTGCCAGCAAGTCCGGGACAGGGAGGTACGAGCAGTACTTC. Its protein product is CASKSGTGRYEQYF. The chain joins TRBV7-9 to TRBJ2-7; TRBD1 agrees at 9 bases. The CDR3 consists of 14 residues. CDR1 and CDR2 (germline): SEHNR, FQNEAQ (reference sequence). J gave up 4 bases and V 7 bases, and 8 bases lay outside the gene matches. Supplemented by reference TRBV7-9 and TRBJ2-7, the full variable domain reads DTGVSQNPRHKITKRGQNVTFRCDPISEHNRLYWYRQTLGQGPEFLTYFQNEAQLEKSRLLSDRFSAERPKGSFSTLEIQRTEQGDSAMYLCASKSGTGRYEQYFGPGTRLTVT.

This clone has a handful of counts. The gene calls are TRBV18 and TRBJ2-7, with 13 bases lining up with TRBD2. The V gene's germline CDR1 is KGHSH and CDR2 LQKENI. This CDR3 comprises 18 residues. Unmatched junction bases numbered 7, after V lost 2 bases and J lost 0 bases. The DNA for the CDR3 is TGTGCCAGCTCACCAACCGCCGGGACTAGCGGGATCTCCTACGAGCAGTACGTC. Translation gives CASSPTAGTSGISYEQYV.

Note on this clone: One junction end disagrees with the germline gene, perhaps due to a read error. V usage is TRBV7-7 and J usage is TRBJ1-5; maybe TRBD1 (6 bases). The length of the CDR3 is 16 residues. CDR1 is SSHAT and CDR2 is FNYEAQ in the germline V gene (reference sequence). CDR3 in amino acids: CASRSRGRGRGQPQHF. The CDR3 DNA is TGTGCTAGCAGATCACGGGGGCGCGGAAGGGGTCAGCCCCAGCATTTT.

This clone was counted once. This sequence joins TRBV25-1 and TRBJ2-1; 7 bases match TRBD2. The J segment lost 7 bases and the V segment lost 5 bases, leaving 8 bases of the junction unmatched. The CDR3 sequence is 14 residues long. CDR1 is MGHDK and CDR2 is SYGVNS in the germline V gene. Written as DNA, the CDR3 is TGTGCCAGCAGTTGGTATGGGACTACAAATGAGCAGTTCTTC. This codes for CASSWYGTTNEQFF.

This clone has at least ten counts. The J gene is TRBJ2-7, the V gene TRBV14; D may match TRBD1 or TRBD2 (6 bases each). Germline-derived CDR1 and CDR2 are SGHDN and FVKESK. Between the trimmed V and J ends, which lost 3 bases and 2 bases, there was a span of 14 bases. The CDR3 has 15 amino acids. The CDR3 spells CASSQSQRGAYEQYV. CDR3 sequence (DNA): TGTGCCAGCAGCCAGTCACAAAGGGGGGCCTACGAGCAGTACGTC.

The chain recombines TRBV10-3 with TRBJ1-4; D call uncertain. The CDR3 loop spans 18 amino acids. Trimming cost V 0 bases and J 0 bases, with 14 bases left between them. The germline V gene encodes CDR1 ENHRY and CDR2 SYGVKD. Here the CDR3 reads CAISESMVVPATNEKLFF. The CDR3 DNA sequence: TGTGCCATCAGTGAGTCGATGGTCGTCCCCGCAACTAATGAAAAACTGTTTTTT.

This chain uses TRBV7-9 with TRBJ2-7; D perhaps matches TRBD1 (6 bases). Trimming took 4 bases from V and 0 from J, leaving 10 bases between them. The CDR3 consists of 14 residues. Germline V gene sequence: CDR1 SEHNR, CDR2 FQNEAQ (reference sequence). The CDR3 is CASSSADSSYEQYF. DNA of the CDR3: TGTGCCAGCAGCTCAGCGGACAGCTCCTACGAGCAGTACTTC. Variable domain in full (rest from reference TRBV7-9 and TRBJ2-7): DTGVSQNPRHKITKRGQNVTFRCDPISEHNRLYWYRQTLGQGPEFLTYFQNEAQLEKSRLLSDRFSAERPKGSFSTLEIQRTEQGDSAMYLCASSSADSSYEQYFGPGTRLTVT.

The chain is built from TRBV6-8 and TRBJ2-6; TRBD2 agrees at 14 bases. Germline-derived CDR1 and CDR2 are MNHGY and SAAAGT. The CDR3 covers 16 residues. Trimming took 9 bases from V and 4 from J; bases not matched to a gene: 5. The CDR3 coding sequence is TGTGCCAGAGTGACTAGCGGGAGGGCAGGGGCCAACGTCCTGACTTTC. It encodes CARVTSGRAGANVLTF.

The CDR3 coding sequence is TGCGCCAGCTCATCACGCGCAGGGGGCGCGCCAAAAAACATTCAGTACTTC. Translated: CASSSRAGGAPKNIQYF. This chain connects TRBV23-1 to TRBJ2-4, with 8 bases matching TRBD1. TRBV23-1 is treated as an ORF (open reading frame) with a function not yet certain. CDR3 length: 17 residues. After removal of 8 bases from V and 4 bases from J, the junction contained 16 bases not matched to a gene.

This chain joins TRBV4-1 and TRBJ2-2; 8 nucleotides agree with TRBD2. V dropped 0 bases and J dropped 0; count of bases not matched to a gene: 3. The CDR3 length is 17 residues. The germline gives CDR1 MGHRA, CDR2 YSYEKL. CDR3 in amino acids: CASSQDAAGANTGELFF. Here the CDR3 DNA reads TGCGCCAGCAGCCAAGATGCAGCGGGGGCGAACACCGGGGAGCTGTTTTTT.

Comment on this clone: This sample includes further DNA sequences coding for the same CDR3. The chain links TRBV4-1 to TRBJ1-2, with D possibly matching TRBD1 (6 bases). The germline V gene has CDR1 MGHRA and CDR2 YSYEKL. The CDR3 is 12 amino acids. Trimming took off 0 bases at V and 8 bases at J, with 7 bases between the two ends. The CDR3 nucleotides are TGCGCCAGCAGCCAAGAAACAGGGGGCTACACCTTC. Its protein product is CASSQETGGYTF.

This clone has only a few counts. The chain carries TRBV7-9 and TRBJ1-2; TRBD1 matches at 7 bases. Germline V CDR1 and CDR2: SEHNR, FQNEAQ (reference sequence). Trimming cost V 3 bases and J 10 bases; bases outside gene matches: 11. The CDR3 is 14 amino acids. The CDR3 sequence: CASSFTGTALDYTF. Here the CDR3 DNA reads TGTGCCAGCAGCTTTACAGGGACAGCCTTAGACTACACCTTC. The full variable domain, with the rest looked up from reference TRBV7-9 and TRBJ1-2, is DTGVSQNPRHKITKRGQNVTFRCDPISEHNRLYWYRQTLGQGPEFLTYFQNEAQLEKSRLLSDRFSAERPKGSFSTLEIQRTEQGDSAMYLCASSFTGTALDYTFGSGTRLTVV.

This clone was observed a few times. The V call is TRBV5-1, the J call TRBJ2-5; 9 bases are shared with TRBD2. V was pared by 4 bases and J by 5 bases, with 6 bases of the junction left unmatched. CDR1 is SGHRS and CDR2 is YFSETQ in the germline V gene. This CDR3 comprises 14 residues. CDR3 in amino acids: CASSLGLAWETQYF. The DNA for the CDR3 is TGCGCCAGCAGCCTCGGACTAGCGTGGGAGACCCAGTACTTC. The full variable domain, rest sourced from reference TRBV5-1 and TRBJ2-5, is KAGVTQTPRYLIKTRGQQVTLSCSPISGHRSVSWYQQTPGQGLQFLFEYFSETQRNKGNFPGRFSGRQFSNSRSEMNVSTLELGDSALYLCASSLGLAWETQYFGPGTRLLVL.

The table lists this clone with a few counts. The chain recombines TRBV25-1 with TRBJ1-2, with 8 bases matching TRBD1. Germline V gives CDR1 MGHDK, CDR2 SYGVNS. The CDR3 is 14 amino acids. V shed 4 bases and J 7 bases; nucleotides not matched to a gene: 8. The CDR3, as DNA: TGTGCCAGCAGTGCGACAGGGGTTAGAGGTGGCTACACCTTC. Its protein is CASSATGVRGGYTF.

There are a few counts of this clone. The J gene is TRBJ2-7, the V gene TRBV7-2, with TRBD1 matching over 7 bases. The V gene's germline CDR1 is SGHTA and CDR2 FQGNSA. The V segment lost 5 bases and the J segment 4 bases; nucleotides outside the gene matches: 8. The CDR3 spans 14 residues. The CDR3 sequence: CASSHETGRYEQYF. CDR3 nucleotides: TGTGCCAGCAGCCACGAGACAGGGCGATACGAGCAGTACTTC. Full variable domain (missing parts from reference TRBV7-2 and TRBJ2-7): GAGVSQSPSNKVTEKGKDVELRCDPISGHTALYWYRQSLGQGLEFLIYFQGNSAPDKSGLPSDRFSAERTGGSVSTLTIQRTQQEDSAVYLCASSHETGRYEQYFGPGTRLTVT.

This clone showed up just a few times. The chain carries TRBV9 and TRBJ2-5, with 8 positions matching TRBD1. CDR3 length: 15 amino acids. Trimming took 1 base from V and 2 from J; bases not matched to a gene: 4. CDR1 is SGDLS and CDR2 is YYNGEE in the germline V gene. The CDR3 DNA sequence: TGTGCCAGCAGCGTATTACAGGGGGATCAAGAGACCCAGTACTTC. It codes for CASSVLQGDQETQYF. Variable domain in full (rest from reference TRBV9 and TRBJ2-5): DSGVTQTPKHLITATGQRVTLRCSPRSGDLSVYWYQQSLDQGLQFLIQYYNGEERAKGNILERFSAQQFPDLHSELNLSSLELGDSALYFCASSVLQGDQETQYFGPGTRLLVL.

The J gene is TRBJ2-3, the V gene TRBV18; perhaps TRBD1 as D (5 bases). The germline V and J ends were trimmed by 3 bases and 1 base, with 14 bases remaining between them. The CDR3 covers 16 residues. Germline CDR1 and CDR2: KGHSH and LQKENI. This CDR3 is CASSPSDSPRTDTQYF. In DNA, the CDR3 is TGTGCCAGCTCACCGAGCGACAGTCCCCGCACAGATACGCAGTATTTT.

This chain links TRBV4-3 with TRBJ1-1, with D unclear. V was clipped by 0 bases and J by 1 base, with 6 bases between them. The CDR3 is 14 residues long. Looked up from germline, CDR1 is LGHNA and CDR2 is YSLEER. CDR3 bases: TGCGCCAGCAGCCAAGAATTAGGGAACACTGAAGCTTTCTTT. It yields the protein CASSQELGNTEAFF.